The clone carrying this T cell receptor (beta chain) was recorded at least ten times. Its target is unknown. The data were obtained in a study of T cells in Graves' hyperthyroidism and ophthalmopathy. In the ophthalmopathy cohort, Clinical Activity Score was at least 3, NOSPECS grade at least 4, and duration under 3 months. RNA transcripts gave rise to amplified TCR beta CDR3 regions. First-round RT-PCR of the TCR CDR3 relied on the HTBI primer set. TCRdb reanalysed the multiplex PCR reads using MiXCR and keeps one entry per CDR3 protein. Here the sample spans some 350,000 distinct CDR3 sequences, approximately 16% being singletons. Study-wide results and caveats: Separating ophthalmopathy from stable hyperthyroidism was achieved by a 13 V-J model. Ophthalmopathy, which appeared later, was predicted by the model a median around 6 months before onset. Among thyroid clonotypes expanded above 0.001, most also appeared in blood.

Germline-derived CDR1 and CDR2 are MNHNS and SASEGT. CDR3 length: 16 amino acids. The V and J ends lost 6 bases and 5 bases, in that order; junction bases with no gene match: 7. This clonotype originated in a woman aged 55 to 70 with Graves' ophthalmopathy. The sequenced material came from blood. The V gene is TRBV6-1, the J gene TRBJ2-3; the match to TRBD2 covers 14 bases. CDR3 loop: CASSRLAGGPGDTQYF. The CDR3 nucleotides read TGTGCCAGCAGCAGACTAGCGGGAGGGCCGGGAGATACGCAGTATTTT.